Presented here are 17 T cell receptor beta chains from one specimen sequenced in a study of Graves' ophthalmopathy and Graves' hyperthyroidism (dated by TCRdb to the late 2010s). Sequencing was carried out with an Illumina HiSeq 2000. For repertoire sequencing, TCR beta CDR3 regions were amplified from RNA transcripts. The first round was an RT-PCR using HTBI primers with the Qiagen OneStep RT-PCR kit, and this first round was followed by a second-round multiplex PCR, then size selection and purification. Starting from the raw public reads, TCRdb applied fastp trimming at Q25, assembled clones with MiXCR and retained in-frame beta chains. When rows share a CDR3 protein, they turn into one entry using the most common DNA and genes. The sample table records about 700,000 distinct CDR3 sequences; 40% of these occur just once. 40% to 55% of the sample goes to the ten largest clones. Sequencing was performed on peripheral blood. The receptors here all came from an adult man with Graves' ophthalmopathy.

The chain employs TRBV19 and TRBJ1-5; D is uncertain. Trimming pared 7 bases from V and 0 bases from J, leaving 13 bases between. Germline V CDR1 and CDR2: LNHDA, SQIVND (reference sequence). The CDR3 consists of 15 residues. The CDR3 protein is CASNSGVHSNQPQHF. DNA for the CDR3: TGTGCCAGTAATAGCGGGGTCCATAGCAATCAGCCCCAGCATTTT.

The chain employs TRBV7-9 and TRBJ1-4; D is unresolved. Germline CDR1 reads SEHNR; CDR2 reads FQNEAQ (reference sequence). There are 15 residues in the CDR3. Trimming removed 0 bases at V and 5 bases at J, with 10 bases between. This chain's CDR3 is CASSLALGSNEKLFF. CDR3 nucleotides: TGTGCCAGCAGCTTAGCCCTGGGGAGCAATGAAAAACTGTTTTTT.

In its sample, this clonotype was seen a few times. The chain uses TRBV20-1 and TRBJ1-1; no definite D call. Germline-derived CDR1 and CDR2 are DFQATT and SNEGSKA (reference sequence). The CDR3 contains 15 residues. Trimming left V 0 bases short and J 4 bases short, with 15 bases between. The CDR3 sequence: CSARDYEIRGTEAFF. In DNA form, the CDR3 reads TGCAGTGCTAGAGATTACGAGATACGGGGCACTGAAGCTTTCTTT.

The gene calls are TRBV7-2 and TRBJ1-1, with a possible D match to TRBD1 (6 bases). Germline lookup yields CDR1 SGHTA and CDR2 FQGNSA. The ends were cut back, 5 bases at V and 7 bases at J, with 14 bases in the middle. The CDR3 runs to 13 residues. The CDR3 spells CASSQGGYGEAFF. CDR3 bases: TGTGCCAGCAGCCAAGGGGGGTACGGTGAAGCTTTCTTT.

This chain uses TRBV19 with TRBJ2-3; no definite D call. V was clipped by 2 bases and J by 4 bases, with 10 bases between them. Germline V gene sequence: CDR1 LNHDA, CDR2 SQIVND (reference sequence). The CDR3 is made up of 14 amino acids. The CDR3 region is CASSIITDADTQYF. The DNA for the CDR3 is TGTGCCAGTAGTATAATCACAGATGCAGATACGCAGTATTTT.

The chain employs TRBV7-2 and TRBJ1-5; D is unresolved. V was pared by 2 bases and J by 1 base, with 15 bases between. The CDR3 is 17 residues long. Germline CDR1 is SGHTA and CDR2 is FQGNSA. Here the CDR3 reads CASSLTFRGTSNQPQHF. The DNA for the CDR3 is TGTGCCAGCAGCTTAACGTTTCGGGGTACGAGCAATCAGCCCCAGCATTTT.

This clonotype was detected only once. This chain joins TRBV25-1 and TRBJ1-6; the match to TRBD1 covers 12 bases. The CDR3 consists of 16 residues. Germline lookup yields CDR1 MGHDK and CDR2 SYGVNS. The ends lost 8 bases at V and 7 bases at J; junction bases unmatched: 9. In DNA, the CDR3 is TGTGCCAGCTTAGTAGGGACAGGGGGCTCGAATTCACCCCTCCACTTT. Translation: CASLVGTGGSNSPLHF.

The V gene is TRBV27, the J gene TRBJ1-5; D is unresolved. The CDR3 runs 10 residues. CDR1 and CDR2 from the germline V gene are MNHEY and SMNVEV (reference sequence). V lost 3 bases and J 9 bases, leaving 3 bases between the germline ends. The CDR3 is CASSFLPQHF. DNA of the CDR3: TGTGCCAGCAGTTTTTTGCCCCAGCATTTT.

The rearrangement links TRBV2 to TRBJ1-3; D remains unclear. Per the germline V gene, CDR1 is SNHLY and CDR2 is FYNNEI. Trimming took off 7 bases at V and 1 base at J, with 20 bases between the two ends. This CDR3 comprises 17 residues. CDR3 protein: CASMNLGRSGSGNTIYF. CDR3 in DNA: TGTGCCAGCATGAACCTTGGACGAAGTGGATCTGGAAACACCATATATTTT.

As to this clonotype: A much larger clone is a single base away; this may be a read error. Lacking the conserved final phenylalanine or tryptophan, this CDR3 likely reflects a read error. The V gene is TRBV20-1, the J gene TRBJ2-7, with D perhaps matching TRBD1 (6 bases). Germline V gene lookup returns CDR1 DFQATT and CDR2 SNEGSKA (reference sequence). V was pared by 7 bases and J by 4 bases, with 14 bases between. The CDR3 consists of 12 residues. CDR3 nucleotide sequence: TGCAGTGTGTCAGGGGAAGGTTACGAGCAGTACCTC. Protein product: CSVSGEGYEQYL.

This chain uses TRBV5-4 with TRBJ2-7, with D possibly matching TRBD2 (6 bases). CDR1 is SGHNT, CDR2 YYREEE, per germline (reference sequence). The V gene lost 0 bases and the J gene lost 0 bases, with 16 bases spanning the gap. This CDR3 comprises 17 residues. The CDR3: CASSLAMGRQSSYEQYF. CDR3 nucleotides: TGTGCCAGCAGCTTGGCCATGGGGAGGCAGAGCTCCTACGAGCAGTACTTC.

The chain links TRBV24-1 to TRBJ1-5, with D tentatively TRBD1 (5 bases). The CDR3 is 14 residues long. Trimming shortened V by 11 bases and J by 5 bases, and 18 bases separated the two germline ends. Germline values: CDR1 KGHDR, CDR2 SFDVKD. CDR3 residues: CASSPGHLHQPQHF. CDR3 in DNA: TGTGCCAGCAGCCCCGGACATCTCCATCAGCCCCAGCATTTT.

This clonotype was counted many times. V gene TRBV2 combines with J gene TRBJ1-2; 7 bases match TRBD1. This CDR3 contains 13 residues. CDR1 is SNHLY and CDR2 is FYNNEI in the germline V gene. V lost 11 bases, J lost 4 bases, and 10 bases stayed unmatched. CDR3 protein: CAGRQGLSYGYTF. In nucleotides, the CDR3 is TGTGCCGGAAGACAGGGACTCAGCTATGGCTACACCTTC.

This clonotype came up many times. The chain is built from TRBV29-1 and TRBJ1-1; D is unclear. The CDR3 consists of 12 residues. The germline V gene has CDR1 SQVTM and CDR2 ANQGSEA. V shed 4 bases and J shed 1 base, with 7 bases lying between them. The CDR3 loop is CSVVSSNTEAFF. The CDR3 DNA reads as TGCAGCGTTGTTTCCTCGAACACTGAAGCTTTCTTT.

In the case of this clonotype: The junction departs from the called germline gene at one end, perhaps through a read error. The CDR3, as DNA: TGCGCCAGCAGCCAAGCCTCAGCCCGGACAGGGAGAGTGAACTATGGCTACACCTTC. Its protein product is CASSQASARTGRVNYGYTF. The chain employs TRBV7-9 and TRBJ1-2; 8 bases align to TRBD1. The germline V gene has CDR1 SEHNR and CDR2 FQNEAQ (reference sequence). The CDR3 is 19 amino acids. The full variable domain, completed using reference TRBV7-9 and TRBJ1-2, is DTGVSQNPRHKITKRGQNVTFRCDPISEHNRLYWYRQTLGQGPEFLTYFQNEAQLEKSRLLSDRFSAERPKGSFSTLEIQRTEQGDSAMYLCASSQASARTGRVNYGYTFGSGTRLTVV.

There are a few counts of this clonotype. The chain has TRBV15 and TRBJ2-7; no reliable D call. Trimming pared 5 bases from V and 4 bases from J, leaving 15 bases between. The CDR3 spans 14 residues. Germline CDR1 LNHNV, CDR2 YYDKDF (reference sequence). The CDR3 loop is CATSGSSGKYEQYF. As DNA, the CDR3 is TGTGCCACCAGCGGGTCTAGTGGGAAATACGAGCAGTACTTC.

This clonotype was seen ten or more times. The V call is TRBV15, the J call TRBJ1-1; 12 nucleotides agree with TRBD1. Germline CDR1 and CDR2: LNHNV and YYDKDF (reference sequence). Trimming at V came to 3 bases and at J to 8 bases, leaving 4 bases not matched to a gene. The CDR3 is 14 residues long. The CDR3 spells CATSSRDRGPEAFF. The CDR3 nucleotides are TGTGCCACCAGCAGCCGGGACAGGGGGCCCGAAGCTTTCTTT.